A selection of T cell receptor beta chains follows, all from one sample in a study of blood T cell repertoires in COVID-19. The table came from immunoSEQ multiplex PCR; TCRdb's copy has only in-frame clones and leaves some out. The profile shows some 300,000 clones, 80% to 90% of them singletons. Source material: PBMCs or T cells enriched from blood (not recorded which). The receptor source for this set is a young man who had recovered from COVID-19. The CDR3 runs from the conserved cysteine through the conserved F or W. The D gene is left open where the match is weak. A row's size may be missing; if present it is once, few, many or a size class.

J gene	V gene	clone size	D gene	CDR3 protein	CDR3 DNA
TRBJ2-1	TRBV7-6	.	.	CASSLFPAYNEQFF	TGTGCCAGCAGCTTATTTCCAGCCTACAATGAGCAGTTCTTC
TRBJ1-5	TRBV2	.	TRBD1	CASNRDSRRGHSNQPQHF	TGTGCCAGCAATCGGGACAGTAGACGGGGGCATAGCAATCAGCCCCAGCATTTT
TRBJ2-7	TRBV28	.	TRBD1	CASSVGGQGSYEQYF	TGTGCCAGCTCCGTGGGGGGACAGGGGTCTTACGAGCAGTACTTC
TRBJ1-5	TRBV20-1	.	.	CSASRRGTDYSNQPQHF	TGCAGTGCTAGTAGACGCGGAACCGACTATAGCAATCAGCCCCAGCATTTT
TRBJ1-2	TRBV12-3/TRBV12-4	.	.	CASSFREVYGYTF	TGTGCCAGCAGTTTCCGGGAGGTCTATGGCTACACCTTC
TRBJ2-7	TRBV7-2	.	TRBD2	CASSLVAGASYEQYF	TGTGCCAGCAGCTTAGTAGCGGGGGCCTCCTACGAGCAGTACTTC
TRBJ2-5	TRBV19	.	TRBD2	CASSTGRERYQETQYF	TGTGCCAGTAGTACAGGGAGGGAAAGGTACCAAGAGACCCAGTACTTC
TRBJ1-5	TRBV2	.	.	CASSEGGEGGQPQHF	TGTGCCAGCAGTGAGGGAGGGGAGGGAGGACAGCCCCAGCATTTT
TRBJ2-6	TRBV30	.	.	CAWRKVTGNGANVLTF	TGTGCCTGGAGGAAGGTAACGGGAAATGGGGCCAACGTCCTGACTTTC
TRBJ2-2	TRBV18	once	TRBD1	CASFPTGAIPGELFF	TGTGCCAGCTTCCCGACAGGGGCCATCCCGGGGGAGCTGTTTTTT
TRBJ1-1	TRBV12-3/TRBV12-4	.	.	CAISWGRNTEAFF	TGTGCCATCAGCTGGGGGCGGAACACTGAAGCTTTCTTT
TRBJ2-1	TRBV12-3/TRBV12-4	.	.	CASSQGDEQFF	TGTGCCAGCAGCCAAGGGGATGAGCAGTTCTTC
TRBJ2-5	TRBV5-1	.	.	CASSPGHPRETQYF	TGCGCCAGCAGCCCGGGACATCCTCGAGAGACCCAGTACTTC
TRBJ2-1	TRBV3-1/TRBV3-2	.	.	CASSLAALRYSYNEQFF	TGTGCCAGCAGCCTTGCTGCCCTCAGATACTCCTACAATGAGCAGTTCTTC
TRBJ1-4	TRBV5-1	.	TRBD1	CASSLRGDSANEKLFF	TGCGCCAGCAGCTTGAGGGGGGACAGCGCGAATGAAAAACTGTTTTTT
TRBJ1-6	TRBV7-2	.	.	CASSLAGTGYNSPLHF	TGTGCCAGCAGCTTAGCGGGAACAGGGTATAATTCACCCCTCCACTTT
TRBJ1-4	TRBV6-5	.	.	CASKEGGKLFF	TGTGCCAGCAAGGAGGGTGGAAAACTGTTTTTT
TRBJ2-7	TRBV11-2	.	.	CASSSPQGTHEQYF	TGTGCCAGCAGCTCCCCCCAGGGGACCCACGAGCAGTACTTC
TRBJ2-3	TRBV21-1	.	.	CASNVWAGGCKTSTDTQYF	TGTGCCAGCAATGTTTGGGCGGGAGGGTGTAAGACGAGCACAGATACGCAGTATTTT
TRBJ1-1	TRBV7-2	.	.	CASSLLAGVEAFF	TGTGCCAGCAGCTTACTTGCGGGGGTTGAAGCTTTCTTT
TRBJ1-2	TRBV14	.	.	CASSRQANYGYTF	TGTGCCAGCAGCCGACAGGCGAACTATGGCTACACCTTC
TRBJ1-1	TRBV9	.	.	CASSAHDWGTVGNTEAFF	TGTGCCAGCAGCGCCCACGACTGGGGCACTGTCGGAAACACTGAAGCTTTCTTT